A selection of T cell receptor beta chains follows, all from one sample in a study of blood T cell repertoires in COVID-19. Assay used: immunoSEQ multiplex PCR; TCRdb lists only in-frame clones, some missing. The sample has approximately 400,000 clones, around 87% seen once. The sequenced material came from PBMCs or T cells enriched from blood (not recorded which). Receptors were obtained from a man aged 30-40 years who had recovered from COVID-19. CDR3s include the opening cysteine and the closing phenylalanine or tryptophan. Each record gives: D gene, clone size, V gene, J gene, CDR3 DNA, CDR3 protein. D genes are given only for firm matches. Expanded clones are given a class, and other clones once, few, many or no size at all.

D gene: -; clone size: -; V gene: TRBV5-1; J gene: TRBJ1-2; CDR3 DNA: TGCGCCAGCACCCAAGGGGCAGGTTTCACTCCCGCGAACTATGGCTACACCTTC; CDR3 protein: CASTQGAGFTPANYGYTF
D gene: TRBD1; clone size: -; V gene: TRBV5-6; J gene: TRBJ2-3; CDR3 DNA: TGTGCCAGCAGCTGGACCAGACAGGGATACACAGATACGCAGTATTTT; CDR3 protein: CASSWTRQGYTDTQYF
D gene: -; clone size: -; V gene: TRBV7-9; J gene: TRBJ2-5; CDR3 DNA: TGTGCCAGCAGCTTAGGACAGGCAGAGACCCAGTACTTC; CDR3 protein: CASSLGQAETQYF
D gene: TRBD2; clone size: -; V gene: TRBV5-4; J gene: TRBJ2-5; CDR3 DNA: TGTGCCAGCAGCCGGACTAGCGGGGGGGCAGAGACCCAGTACTTC; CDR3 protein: CASSRTSGGAETQYF
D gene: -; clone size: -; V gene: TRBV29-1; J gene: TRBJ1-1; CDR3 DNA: TGCAGCGTACACCTGGACAGAGCGAACACTGAAGCTTTCTTT; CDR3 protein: CSVHLDRANTEAFF
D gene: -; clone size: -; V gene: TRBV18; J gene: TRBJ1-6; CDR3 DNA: TGTGCCAGCTCACCCTTCGGAGGCGATTCACCCCTCCACTTT; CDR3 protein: CASSPFGGDSPLHF
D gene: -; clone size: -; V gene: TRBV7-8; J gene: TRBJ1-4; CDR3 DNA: TGTGCCAGCAGCTACGAGACATCAGTCAGAAAACTGTTTTTT; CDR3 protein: CASSYETSVRKLFF
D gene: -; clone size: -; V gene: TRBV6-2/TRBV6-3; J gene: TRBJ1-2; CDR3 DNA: TGTGCCAGCAGTTACACGAACAGTTTCTATGGCTACACCTTC; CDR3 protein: CASSYTNSFYGYTF
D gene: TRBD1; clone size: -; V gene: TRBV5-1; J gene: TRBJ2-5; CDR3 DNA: TGCGCCAGCAGCTTGGCCCCAGGGGGTAAGCAAGAGACCCAGTACTTC; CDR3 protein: CASSLAPGGKQETQYF
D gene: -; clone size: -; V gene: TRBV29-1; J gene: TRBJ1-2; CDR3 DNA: TGCAGCGTTAGCATGGGGACAAACACTAACTATGGCTACACCTTC; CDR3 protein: CSVSMGTNTNYGYTF
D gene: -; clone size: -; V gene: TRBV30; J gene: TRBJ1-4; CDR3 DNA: TGTGCCTGGACTCAGGGGTTGATTGAAAAACTGTTTTTT; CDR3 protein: CAWTQGLIEKLFF
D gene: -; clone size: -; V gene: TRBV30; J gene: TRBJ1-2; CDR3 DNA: TGTGCCTGGAGTTTCGGGAGGAATGGCTACACCTTC; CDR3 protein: CAWSFGRNGYTF
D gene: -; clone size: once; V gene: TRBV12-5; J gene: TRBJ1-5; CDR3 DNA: TGTGCTAGTGGAATCATTGGCGGCCAGCCCCAGCATTTT; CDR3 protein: CASGIIGGQPQHF
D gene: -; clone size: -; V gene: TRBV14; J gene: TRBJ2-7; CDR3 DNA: TGTGCCAGCAGCCTCCTGTATCACGAGCAGTACTTC; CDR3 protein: CASSLLYHEQYF
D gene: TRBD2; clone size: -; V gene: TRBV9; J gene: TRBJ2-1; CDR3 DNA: TGTGCCAGCAGTCTAGCGGGGAACTACAATGAGCAGTTCTTC; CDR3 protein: CASSLAGNYNEQFF
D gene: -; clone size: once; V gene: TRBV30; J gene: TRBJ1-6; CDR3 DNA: TGTGCCTGGAGCAGGGTTCATTCACCCCTCCACTTT; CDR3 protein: CAWSRVHSPLHF
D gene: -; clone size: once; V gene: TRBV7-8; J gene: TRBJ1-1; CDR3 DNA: TGTGCCAGCAGCTTAGCGCGCGGGGCCGAGGCGAACACTGAAGCTTTCTTT; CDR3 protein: CASSLARGAEANTEAFF
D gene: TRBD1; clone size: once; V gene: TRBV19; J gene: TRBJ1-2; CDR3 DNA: TGTGCCAGTAGTTCCCGACAGGGGGTGTTCTATGGCTACACCTTC; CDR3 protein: CASSSRQGVFYGYTF
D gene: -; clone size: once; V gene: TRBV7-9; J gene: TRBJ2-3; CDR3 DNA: TGTGCCAGCAGCCCTAGTATAGATCCGCAGTATTTT; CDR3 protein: CASSPSIDPQYF
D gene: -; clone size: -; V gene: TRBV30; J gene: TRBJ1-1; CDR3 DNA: TGTGCCTGGAGTGTGCGGCTGAGTAACACTGAAGCTTTCTTT; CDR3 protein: CAWSVRLSNTEAFF
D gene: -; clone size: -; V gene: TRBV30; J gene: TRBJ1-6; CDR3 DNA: TGTGCCTGGGAAAGTGACAGACTCAATTCACCCCTCCACTTT; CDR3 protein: CAWESDRLNSPLHF
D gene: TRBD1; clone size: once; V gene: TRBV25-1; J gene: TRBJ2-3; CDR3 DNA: TGTGCCAGCAGTTCGACAGGGGGGAGCACAGATACGCAGTATTTT; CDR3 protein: CASSSTGGSTDTQYF
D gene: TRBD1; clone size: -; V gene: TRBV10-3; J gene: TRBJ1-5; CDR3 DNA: TGTGCCATCAGTATAGACAGGGATCAGCCCCAGCATTTT; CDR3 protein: CAISIDRDQPQHF
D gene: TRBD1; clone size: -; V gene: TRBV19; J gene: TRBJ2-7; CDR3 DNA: TGTGCCAGTAGTATCTCCCGGGACAGCTCCTACGAGCAGTACTTC; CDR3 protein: CASSISRDSSYEQYF
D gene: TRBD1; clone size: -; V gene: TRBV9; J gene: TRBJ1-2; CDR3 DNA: TGTGCCAGCAGCGTGGGACAGGGGGCAGGTGACTATGGCTACACCTTC; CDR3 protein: CASSVGQGAGDYGYTF
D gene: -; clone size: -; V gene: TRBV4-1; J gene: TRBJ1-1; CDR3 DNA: TGCGCCAGCAGCCAAGAGGAGACAGACATTATGAACACTGAAGCTTTCTTT; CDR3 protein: CASSQEETDIMNTEAFF
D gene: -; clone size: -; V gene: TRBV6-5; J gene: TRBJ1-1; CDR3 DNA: TGTGCCAGCAGTTACGCTAACAGGGACACTGAAGCTTTCTTT; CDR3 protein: CASSYANRDTEAFF
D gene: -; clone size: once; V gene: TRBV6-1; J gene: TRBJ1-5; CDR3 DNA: TGTGCCAGCAGTGAAAGGCCAGAGCGTCAGCCCCAGCATTTT; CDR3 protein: CASSERPERQPQHF
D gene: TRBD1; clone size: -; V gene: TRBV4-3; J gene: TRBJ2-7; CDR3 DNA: TGCGCCAGCAGCCAAGGGAACAGGGGCTCCTACGAGCAGTACTTC; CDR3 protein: CASSQGNRGSYEQYF
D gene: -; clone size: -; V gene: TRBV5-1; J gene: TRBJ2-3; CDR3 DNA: TGCGCCAGCAGCTTGGGATGGTCTCGGGATACGCAGTATTTT; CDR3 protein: CASSLGWSRDTQYF
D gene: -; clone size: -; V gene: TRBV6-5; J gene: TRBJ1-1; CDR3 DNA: TGTGCCAGCAGCGGTACTGAAGCTTTCTTT; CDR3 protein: CASSGTEAFF
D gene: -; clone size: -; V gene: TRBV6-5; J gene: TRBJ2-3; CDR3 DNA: TGTGCCAGCAGCCGTTGGCAGGGGTTGGTTGATACGCAGTATTTT; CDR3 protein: CASSRWQGLVDTQYF
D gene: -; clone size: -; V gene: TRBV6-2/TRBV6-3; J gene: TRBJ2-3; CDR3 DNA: TGTGCCAGCAGTTACTCGTGGGGGGAGGACGCAGATACGCAGTATTTT; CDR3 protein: CASSYSWGEDADTQYF
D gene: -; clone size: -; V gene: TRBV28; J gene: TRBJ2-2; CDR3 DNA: TGTGCCAGCAGTTCCCCAACCACATTCACCGGGGAGCTGTTTTTT; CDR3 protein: CASSSPTTFTGELFF
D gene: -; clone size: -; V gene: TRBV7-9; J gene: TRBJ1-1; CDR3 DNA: TGTGCCAGCAGCTTAGCCGTCCAAGCTTTCTTT; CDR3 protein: CASSLAVQAFF
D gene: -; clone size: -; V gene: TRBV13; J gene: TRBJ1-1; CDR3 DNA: TGTGCCAGCAGCCTGAATTCAGGAATTGAAGCTTTCTTT; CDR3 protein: CASSLNSGIEAFF
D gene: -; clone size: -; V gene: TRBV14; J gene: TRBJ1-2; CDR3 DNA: TGTGCCAGCAGCCAGGTGATCAGGGCTGGCTACACCTTC; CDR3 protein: CASSQVIRAGYTF